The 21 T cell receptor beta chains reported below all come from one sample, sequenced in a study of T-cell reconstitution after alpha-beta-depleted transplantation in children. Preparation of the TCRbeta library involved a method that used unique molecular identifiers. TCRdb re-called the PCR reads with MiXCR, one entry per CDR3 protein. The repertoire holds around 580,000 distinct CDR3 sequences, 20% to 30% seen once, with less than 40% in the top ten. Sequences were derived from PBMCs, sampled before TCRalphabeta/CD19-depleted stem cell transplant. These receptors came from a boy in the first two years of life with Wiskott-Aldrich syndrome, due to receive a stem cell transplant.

CDR3 sequence: CASSPWRVVAGGAYNEQFF. As DNA, the CDR3 is TGTGCCAGCAGCCCGTGGAGGGTAGTAGCGGGGGGGGCGTACAATGAGCAGTTCTTC. This chain uses TRBV4-2 with TRBJ2-1; 11 bases are a match to TRBD2. The trim removed 4 bases at V and 4 bases at J, leaving 15 bases unmatched. There are 19 residues in the CDR3. Per germline, CDR1 LGHNA and CDR2 YNFKEQ.

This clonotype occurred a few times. The CDR3 nucleotides read TGCAGCGTCTTGGGACTAGCGGGAGGGCCGGGTAATGAGCAGTTCTTC. Translated, it gives CSVLGLAGGPGNEQFF. This sequence joins TRBV29-1 and TRBJ2-1, with 16 positions matching TRBD2. The CDR3 runs 16 residues. V lost 6 bases to trimming and J lost 7 bases; unmatched junction nucleotides: 9. Germline V gives CDR1 SQVTM, CDR2 ANQGSEA.

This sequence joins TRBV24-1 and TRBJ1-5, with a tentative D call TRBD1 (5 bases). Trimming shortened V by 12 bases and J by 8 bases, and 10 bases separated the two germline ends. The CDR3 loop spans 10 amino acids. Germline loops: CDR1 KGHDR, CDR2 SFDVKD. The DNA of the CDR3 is TGTGCCCCCCGGGGGGAGCCCCAGCATTTT. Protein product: CAPRGEPQHF.

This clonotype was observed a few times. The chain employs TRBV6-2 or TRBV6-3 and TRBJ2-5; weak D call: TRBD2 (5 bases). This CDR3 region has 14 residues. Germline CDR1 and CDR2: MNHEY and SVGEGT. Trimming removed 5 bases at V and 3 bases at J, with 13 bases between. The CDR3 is CASSPLVGEETQYF. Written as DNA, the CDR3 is TGTGCCAGCAGTCCCTTAGTGGGAGAAGAGACCCAGTACTTC.

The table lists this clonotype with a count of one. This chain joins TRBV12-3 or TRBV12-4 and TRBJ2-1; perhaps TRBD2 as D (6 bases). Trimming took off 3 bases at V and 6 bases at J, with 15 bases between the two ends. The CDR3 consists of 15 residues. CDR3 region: CASSFRRGGGNEQFF. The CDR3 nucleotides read TGTGCCAGCAGTTTCAGGAGGGGAGGTGGCAATGAGCAGTTCTTC.

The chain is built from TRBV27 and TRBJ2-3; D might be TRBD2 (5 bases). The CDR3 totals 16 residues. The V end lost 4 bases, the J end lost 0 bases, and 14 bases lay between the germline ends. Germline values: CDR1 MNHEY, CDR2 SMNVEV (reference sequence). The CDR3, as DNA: TGTGCCAGCAGTTCGACCCGGGGAACAAGCACAGATACGCAGTATTTT. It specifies CASSSTRGTSTDTQYF.

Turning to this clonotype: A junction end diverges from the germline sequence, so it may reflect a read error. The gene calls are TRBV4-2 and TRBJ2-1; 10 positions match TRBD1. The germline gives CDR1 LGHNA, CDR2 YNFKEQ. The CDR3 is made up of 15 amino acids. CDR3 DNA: TGTGCCAGCCGCCAAACCGGGACAGGGGACAATGAGCAGTTCTTC. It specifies CASRQTGTGDNEQFF.

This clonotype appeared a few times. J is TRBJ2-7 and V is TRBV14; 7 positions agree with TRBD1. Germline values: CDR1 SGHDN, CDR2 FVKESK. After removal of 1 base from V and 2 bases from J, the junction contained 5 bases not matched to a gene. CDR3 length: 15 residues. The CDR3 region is CASSQGTGQTYEQYF. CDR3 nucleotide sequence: TGTGCCAGCAGCCAAGGGACAGGCCAGACCTACGAGCAGTACTTC.

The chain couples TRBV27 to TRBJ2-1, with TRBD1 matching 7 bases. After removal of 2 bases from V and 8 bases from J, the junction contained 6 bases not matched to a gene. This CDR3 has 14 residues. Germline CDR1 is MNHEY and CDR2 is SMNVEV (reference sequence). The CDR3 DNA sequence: TGTGCCAGCAGTTTACTCGGACAGGTCCATGAGCAGTTCTTC. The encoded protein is CASSLLGQVHEQFF.

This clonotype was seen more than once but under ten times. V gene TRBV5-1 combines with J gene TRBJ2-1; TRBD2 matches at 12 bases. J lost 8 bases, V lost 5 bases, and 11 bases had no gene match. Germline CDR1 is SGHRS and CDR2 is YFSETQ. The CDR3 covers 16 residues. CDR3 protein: CASSPQRTSGTDEQFF. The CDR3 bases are TGCGCCAGCAGTCCCCAAAGGACTAGCGGGACCGATGAGCAGTTCTTC.

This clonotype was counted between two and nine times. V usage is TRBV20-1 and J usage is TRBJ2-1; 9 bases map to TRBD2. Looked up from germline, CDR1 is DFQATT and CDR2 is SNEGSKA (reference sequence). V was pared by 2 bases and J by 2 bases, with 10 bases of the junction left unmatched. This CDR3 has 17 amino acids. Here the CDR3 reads CSARRAGGPLTYNEQFF. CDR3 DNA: TGCAGTGCTAGAAGGGCGGGAGGGCCTTTAACCTACAATGAGCAGTTCTTC.

The CDR3 sequence is CASSNQREGRYEQYF. CDR3 nucleotides: TGTGCCAGCAGTAACCAGCGGGAGGGCCGGTACGAGCAGTACTTC. The rearrangement uses TRBV12-3 or TRBV12-4 and TRBJ2-7; 10 bases are a match to TRBD2. The length of the CDR3 is 15 residues. J gave up 4 bases and V 5 bases, and 8 bases lay outside the gene matches.

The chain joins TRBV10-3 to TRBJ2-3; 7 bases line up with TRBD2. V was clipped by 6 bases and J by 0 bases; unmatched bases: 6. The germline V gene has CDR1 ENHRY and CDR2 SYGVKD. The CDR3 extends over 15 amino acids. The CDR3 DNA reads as TGTGCCATCAGGGACCGGGAGGCCAGCACAGATACGCAGTATTTT. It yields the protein CAIRDREASTDTQYF.

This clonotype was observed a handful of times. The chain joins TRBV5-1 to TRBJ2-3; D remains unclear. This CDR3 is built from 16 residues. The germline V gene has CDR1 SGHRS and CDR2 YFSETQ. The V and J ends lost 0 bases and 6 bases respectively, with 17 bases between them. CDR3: CASSLVSRRAMDTQYF. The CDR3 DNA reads TGCGCCAGCAGCTTGGTCTCGCGTCGGGCGATGGATACGCAGTATTTT.

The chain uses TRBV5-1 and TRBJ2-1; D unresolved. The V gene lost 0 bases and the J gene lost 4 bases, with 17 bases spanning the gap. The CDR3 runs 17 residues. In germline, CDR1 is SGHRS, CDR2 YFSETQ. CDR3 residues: CASSLERVAVGYNEQFF. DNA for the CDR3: TGCGCCAGCAGCTTGGAAAGAGTAGCCGTGGGATACAATGAGCAGTTCTTC. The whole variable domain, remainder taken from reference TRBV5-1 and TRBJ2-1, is KAGVTQTPRYLIKTRGQQVTLSCSPISGHRSVSWYQQTPGQGLQFLFEYFSETQRNKGNFPGRFSGRQFSNSRSEMNVSTLELGDSALYLCASSLERVAVGYNEQFFGPGTRLTVL.

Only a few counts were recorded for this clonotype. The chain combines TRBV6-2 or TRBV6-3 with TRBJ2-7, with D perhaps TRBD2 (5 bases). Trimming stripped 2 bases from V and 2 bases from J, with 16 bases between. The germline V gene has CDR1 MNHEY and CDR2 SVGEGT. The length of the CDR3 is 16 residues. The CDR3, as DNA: TGTGCCAGCAGTTACCCGTTCCGGGGTAGCGCCTACGAGCAGTACTTC. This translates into CASSYPFRGSAYEQYF.

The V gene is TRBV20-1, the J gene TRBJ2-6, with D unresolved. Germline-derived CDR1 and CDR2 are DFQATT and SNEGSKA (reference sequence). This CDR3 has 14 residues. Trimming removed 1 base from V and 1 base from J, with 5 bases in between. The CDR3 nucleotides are TGCAGTGCTAGAGGGGCTTCTGGGGCCAACGTCCTGACTTTC. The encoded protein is CSARGASGANVLTF.

CDR3 in DNA: TGTGCCAGCAGTTCCCTCAGACTAGCGGGAGTCCCCGCTGAGCAGTTCTTC. It translates to CASSSLRLAGVPAEQFF. V and J are TRBV27 and TRBJ2-1; TRBD2 aligns across 12 bases. The trim removed 4 bases at V and 9 bases at J, leaving 13 bases unmatched. The CDR3 has 17 amino acids. CDR1 is MNHEY, CDR2 SMNVEV, per germline (reference sequence).

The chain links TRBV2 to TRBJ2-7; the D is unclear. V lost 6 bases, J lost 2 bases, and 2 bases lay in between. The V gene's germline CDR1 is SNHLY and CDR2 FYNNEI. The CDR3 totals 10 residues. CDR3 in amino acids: CASRPYEQYF. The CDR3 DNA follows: TGTGCCAGCAGACCCTACGAGCAGTACTTC.

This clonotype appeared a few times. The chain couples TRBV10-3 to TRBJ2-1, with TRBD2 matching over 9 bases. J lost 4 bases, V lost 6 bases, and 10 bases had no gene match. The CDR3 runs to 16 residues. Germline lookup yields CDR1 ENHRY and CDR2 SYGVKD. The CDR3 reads CAISTQPSGNYNEQFF. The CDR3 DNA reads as TGTGCCATCAGCACTCAGCCTAGCGGGAATTACAATGAGCAGTTCTTC.

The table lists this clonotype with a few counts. The CDR3: CASSLVPGGYTGELFF. As DNA, the CDR3 is TGTGCCAGCAGCTTAGTTCCGGGAGGTTACACCGGGGAGCTGTTTTTT. The chain joins TRBV7-9 to TRBJ2-2; TRBD2 matches 7 bases. Germline V gives CDR1 SEHNR, CDR2 FQNEAQ (reference sequence). V dropped 1 base and J dropped 3; count of bases not matched to a gene: 5. CDR3 size: 16 residues.